The 24 T cell receptor beta chains below were found in one sample sequenced in a study of vaccination and CD4 T cells after COVID-19. Cultured CD4+ T cell DNA was sequenced using the Oncomine TCR Beta short-read assay. MiXCR was run by TCRdb on the PCR reads, yielding one entry per CDR3 protein. The profile covers some 4,000 distinct CDR3 sequences, with more than 15% appearing a single time and roughly an eighth taken by the ten largest. These receptors have no known antigen. The treatment is: approximately 11-day PBMC culture with coronavirus spike peptide pools or control peptides (ViraFEST assay). The specimen sequenced was CD4+ T cells from blood, cultured in vitro. Every receptor here comes from a human donor who had recovered from COVID-19.

This clonotype has just a few counts. This chain connects TRBV19 to TRBJ2-1, with 12 nucleotides matching TRBD1. The CDR3 has 16 amino acids. J was trimmed by 10 bases and V by 5 bases; bases with no gene match: 12. In germline, CDR1 is LNHDA, CDR2 SQIVND (reference sequence). The CDR3 protein is CASSPRRDRGRSEQFF. The CDR3, as DNA: TGTGCCAGTAGTCCTCGCCGGGACAGGGGGCGGTCCGAGCAGTTCTTC.

This clonotype was seen a few times. V is TRBV4-1 and J is TRBJ1-1; D may be TRBD1 (6 bases). The CDR3 is 14 residues long. Germline loops: CDR1 MGHRA, CDR2 YSYEKL. V was cut by 0 bases and J by 9 bases, with 14 bases left in between. The CDR3 reads CASSQDRGRDKAFF. The CDR3 bases are TGCGCCAGCAGCCAAGATAGGGGGAGGGATAAAGCTTTCTTT.

This clonotype is medium-sized within its sample. V is TRBV11-2 and J is TRBJ2-2; D unresolved. The CDR3 has 15 residues. The germline CDR1 and CDR2 sequences are SGHAT and FQNNGV. V lost 5 bases, J lost 1 base, and 11 bases lay in between. CDR3 bases: TGTGCCAGCAGCCGGGCGGACGTGAACACCGGGGAGCTGTTTTTT. This encodes CASSRADVNTGELFF.

J is TRBJ1-1 and V is TRBV29-1; the D gene is possibly TRBD1 (6 bases). Deletions cut 7 bases from V and 0 bases from J, with 12 bases between. The CDR3 runs to 13 residues. The germline V gene has CDR1 SQVTM and CDR2 ANQGSEA. The CDR3 loop reads CSARTDMNTEAFF. The CDR3 nucleotides are TGCAGCGCCCGGACAGACATGAACACTGAAGCTTTCTTT.

This clonotype is labeled medium-sized (0.01 to 0.1%). The chain combines TRBV7-2 with TRBJ1-2, with D uncertain. CDR3 size: 12 residues. Trimming took 4 bases from V and 8 from J, leaving 11 bases between them. CDR1 is SGHTA, CDR2 FQGNSA, per germline. For the CDR3, the DNA is TGTGCCAGCAGCTCCTCCGCCGGGGGCTACACCTTC. As protein: CASSSSAGGYTF. Full variable domain (missing parts from reference TRBV7-2 and TRBJ1-2): GAGVSQSPSNKVTEKGKDVELRCDPISGHTALYWYRQSLGQGLEFLIYFQGNSAPDKSGLPSDRFSAERTGGSVSTLTIQRTQQEDSAVYLCASSSSAGGYTFGSGTRLTVV.

This clonotype turned up a few times. This chain joins TRBV30 and TRBJ2-7; 11 positions match TRBD1. The CDR3 length is 14 residues. Germline V gene sequence: CDR1 GTSNPN, CDR2 SVGIG (reference sequence). V trimming: 2 bases; J trimming: 5 bases; junction bases outside the gene matches: 5. The CDR3 bases are TGTGCCTGGAGTATTGGACAGGGGGCGGACGAGCAGTACTTC. Residues: CAWSIGQGADEQYF.

This clonotype was seen a handful of times. This chain uses TRBV6-1 with TRBJ2-7; no clear D. Looked up from germline, CDR1 is MNHNS and CDR2 is SASEGT. V was cut by 8 bases and J by 2 bases, with 13 bases left in between. The CDR3 is 13 amino acids. In nucleotides, the CDR3 is TGTGCCAGCGCGAACAATTCACCCTACGAGCAGTACTTC. Amino acids: CASANNSPYEQYF.

This clonotype qualifies as medium-sized. V is TRBV12-3 or TRBV12-4 and J is TRBJ1-6; D uncertain. There are 14 residues in the CDR3. V lost 4 bases and J lost 6, with 10 bases in between. CDR3 bases: TGTGCCAGCAGTTCATCGGGGTCTAATTCACCCCTCCACTTT. Amino acid sequence: CASSSSGSNSPLHF.

The V gene is TRBV9, the J gene TRBJ2-5; a possible D gene is TRBD1 (6 bases). The CDR3 consists of 12 residues. Germline V gene lookup returns CDR1 SGDLS and CDR2 YYNGEE. V lost 4 bases and J lost 7, with 11 bases in between. CDR3 residues: CASSRGGATQYF. CDR3 nucleotides: TGTGCCAGCAGCAGAGGGGGAGCGACCCAGTACTTC.

There are a few counts of this clonotype. The gene calls are TRBV6-1 and TRBJ2-1; 11 nucleotides align to TRBD2. V lost 10 bases and J lost 8; bases outside the gene matches: 10. The CDR3 runs to 14 residues. CDR1 is MNHNS and CDR2 is SASEGT in the germline V gene. As DNA, the CDR3 is TGTGCCACCTCCCTCACTAGCGGGGGCCATGAGCAGTTCTTC. Its translation: CATSLTSGGHEQFF.

By share of the sample, this clonotype is medium-sized. This chain connects TRBV24-1 to TRBJ2-5; 7 nucleotides align to TRBD1. The CDR3 runs 16 residues. Per germline, CDR1 KGHDR and CDR2 SFDVKD. The ends lost 2 bases at V and 3 bases at J; junction bases unmatched: 8. The CDR3 region has the DNA TGTGCCACCAGTGATTCCCGACAGGGAGAAGAAGAGACCCAGTACTTC. Its translation is CATSDSRQGEEETQYF.

CDR3 sequence reads: CASSEVDGISNEQFF. The CDR3 DNA follows: TGTGCCAGCAGTGAAGTGGACGGGATATCCAATGAGCAGTTCTTC. This rearrangement joins TRBV6-1 to TRBJ2-1, with D maybe TRBD2 (5 bases). The CDR3 covers 15 residues. Germline CDR1 MNHNS, CDR2 SASEGT. The V and J ends lost 1 base and 6 bases respectively, with 13 bases between them.

On this clonotype itself: A read error is possible here, since a much larger clone lies one base away. The chain carries TRBV5-1 and TRBJ1-1; perhaps TRBD1 as D (5 bases). CDR1 and CDR2 (germline): SGHRS, YFSETQ. The CDR3 length is 14 residues. DNA for the CDR3: TGCGCCAGCAGCCCCCCCGGGACTATCACTAAAGCTTTCTTT. Its protein is CASSPPGTITKAFF. Looking up the rest from reference TRBV5-1 and TRBJ1-1 gives the full variable domain: KAGVTQTPRYLIKTRGQQVTLSCSPISGHRSVSWYQQTPGQGLQFLFEYFSETQRNKGNFPGRFSGRQFSNSRSEMNVSTLELGDSALYLCASSPPGTITKAFFGQGTRLTVV.

The chain recombines TRBV28 with TRBJ1-2; 11 bases are shared with TRBD1. J was trimmed by 7 bases and V by 3 bases; bases with no gene match: 7. The CDR3 sequence is 15 residues long. Germline V gene data show CDR1 as MDHEN and CDR2 as SYDVKM. The CDR3 sequence: CASSFPRTGGGGYTF. CDR3 sequence (DNA): TGTGCCAGCAGTTTCCCAAGGACAGGGGGCGGTGGCTACACCTTC.

DNA for the CDR3: TGTGCCAGCAGCGTAACTGACAGCTCCTATAATTCACCCCTCCACTTT. Its protein product is CASSVTDSSYNSPLHF. The genes are TRBV9 and TRBJ1-6, with a tentative D call TRBD1 (5 bases). The CDR3 has 16 residues. CDR1 and CDR2 from the germline V gene are SGDLS and YYNGEE. Trimming took off 1 base at V and 0 bases at J, with 8 bases between the two ends.

V usage is TRBV5-4 and J usage is TRBJ1-5, with no clear D. Germline values: CDR1 SGHNT, CDR2 YYREEE (reference sequence). Trimming shortened V by 2 bases and J by 5 bases, and 8 bases separated the two germline ends. The CDR3 covers 13 residues. For the CDR3, the DNA is TGTGCCAGCAGCTTAAGTCGGGATCAGCCCCAGCATTTT. Its protein product is CASSLSRDQPQHF. Looking up the rest from reference TRBV5-4 and TRBJ1-5 gives the full variable domain: ETGVTQSPTHLIKTRGQQVTLRCSSQSGHNTVSWYQQALGQGPQFIFQYYREEENGRGNFPPRFSGLQFPNYSSELNVNALELDDSALYLCASSLSRDQPQHFGDGTRLSIL.

V gene TRBV2 combines with J gene TRBJ2-1, with 7 bases aligning to TRBD2. CDR3 length: 13 amino acids. Germline CDR1 is SNHLY and CDR2 is FYNNEI. The trim removed 6 bases at V and 3 bases at J, leaving 2 bases unmatched. CDR3 in amino acids: CASRGRVYNEQFF. CDR3 nucleotide sequence: TGTGCCAGCAGGGGGAGGGTCTACAATGAGCAGTTCTTC.

The chain combines TRBV2 with TRBJ1-4; the D gene is possibly TRBD1 (5 bases). The CDR3 spans 15 residues. Germline CDR1 is SNHLY and CDR2 is FYNNEI. V lost 1 base and J 5 bases, leaving 11 bases between the germline ends. The CDR3 coding sequence is TGTGCCAGCAGTGAAGTACTGGGGGGGAATGAAAAACTGTTTTTT. Encoded protein: CASSEVLGGNEKLFF.

With regard to this clonotype: A much larger clonotype is one base distant, so this may be a read error. The chain carries TRBV27 and TRBJ2-3, with D perhaps TRBD1 (5 bases). There are 14 residues in the CDR3. The germline V gene encodes CDR1 MNHEY and CDR2 SMNVEV (reference sequence). The CDR3 reads CASGRMGITGTQYF. The CDR3 nucleotides read TGTGCCAGCGGTAGAATGGGAATAACAGGTACGCAGTATTTT.

The chain has TRBV7-6 and TRBJ1-5; D not resolved. CDR3 length: 15 amino acids. Trimming removed 3 bases from V and 4 bases from J, with 13 bases in between. In germline, CDR1 is SGHVS, CDR2 FNYEAQ. The CDR3 DNA reads as TGTGCCAGCAGCTTTCGGTGGCAGATTAATCAGCCCCAGCATTTT. Translated, it gives CASSFRWQINQPQHF.

This clonotype qualifies as medium-sized. DNA of the CDR3: TGTGCCAGCAGTTTCGGGCCAAACTATGGCTACACCTTC. As protein: CASSFGPNYGYTF. V usage is TRBV27 and J usage is TRBJ1-2; no firm D call. Trimming pared 3 bases from V and 2 bases from J, leaving 7 bases between. CDR3 length: 13 residues. Germline V gene sequence: CDR1 MNHEY, CDR2 SMNVEV (reference sequence).

This clonotype is labeled medium-sized. The chain joins TRBV20-1 to TRBJ2-5; D may be TRBD1 (5 bases). The CDR3 contains 14 residues. V was trimmed by 2 bases and J by 1 base, leaving 11 bases between them. Germline lookup yields CDR1 DFQATT and CDR2 SNEGSKA (reference sequence). The chain's CDR3 is CSARTGASQETQYF. In nucleotides, the CDR3 is TGCAGTGCTAGAACAGGTGCTAGCCAAGAGACCCAGTACTTC.

In its sample, this clonotype ranks as medium-sized. This rearrangement joins TRBV15 to TRBJ2-3; 8 positions agree with TRBD2. The junction had 7 bases not matched to a gene; V was cut back by 3 bases and J by 2 bases. The CDR3 loop spans 16 amino acids. Looked up from germline, CDR1 is LNHNV and CDR2 is YYDKDF (reference sequence). DNA of the CDR3: TGTGCCACCAGCAGGGTGAGCGGGGGCCACACAGATACGCAGTATTTT. This codes for CATSRVSGGHTDTQYF.

The table lists this clonotype with a few counts. The chain couples TRBV10-3 to TRBJ1-1, with a tentative D call TRBD1 (5 bases). The V end was cut by 8 bases, the J end by 4 bases, with 11 bases between. There are 12 residues in the CDR3. CDR1 ENHRY and CDR2 SYGVKD come from the germline V gene. CDR3 loop: CAIGAGLTEAFF. CDR3 nucleotide sequence: TGTGCCATCGGGGCAGGTCTCACTGAAGCTTTCTTT.